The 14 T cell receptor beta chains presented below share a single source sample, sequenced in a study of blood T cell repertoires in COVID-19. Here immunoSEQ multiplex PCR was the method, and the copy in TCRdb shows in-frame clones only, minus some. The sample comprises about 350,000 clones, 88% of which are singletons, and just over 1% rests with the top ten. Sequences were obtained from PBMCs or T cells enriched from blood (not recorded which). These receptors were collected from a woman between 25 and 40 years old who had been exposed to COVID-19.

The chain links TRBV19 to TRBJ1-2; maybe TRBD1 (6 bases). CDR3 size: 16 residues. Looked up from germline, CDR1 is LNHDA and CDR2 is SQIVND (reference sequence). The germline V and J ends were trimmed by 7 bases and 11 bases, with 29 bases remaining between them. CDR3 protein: CASNKRQELERRGYTF. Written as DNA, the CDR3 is TGTGCCAGTAATAAGAGACAGGAGCTTGAACGAAGAGGATACACCTTC.

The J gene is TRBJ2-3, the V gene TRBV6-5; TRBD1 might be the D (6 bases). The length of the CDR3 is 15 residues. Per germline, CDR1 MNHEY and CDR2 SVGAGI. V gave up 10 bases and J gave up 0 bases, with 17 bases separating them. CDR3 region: CATNRDPSSTDTQYF. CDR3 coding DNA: TGTGCCACCAACAGGGACCCCTCTAGCACAGATACGCAGTATTTT.

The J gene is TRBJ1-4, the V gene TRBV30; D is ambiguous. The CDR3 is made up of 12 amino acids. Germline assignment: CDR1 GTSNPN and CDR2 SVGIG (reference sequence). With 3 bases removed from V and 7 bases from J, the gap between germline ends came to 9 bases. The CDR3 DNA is TGTGCCTGGAGCGCTCCGCGTGAAAAACTGTTTTTT. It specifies CAWSAPREKLFF. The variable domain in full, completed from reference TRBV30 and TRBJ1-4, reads SQTIHQWPATLVQPVGSPLSLECTVEGTSNPNLYWYRQAAGRGLQLLFYSVGIGQISSEVPQNLSASRPQDRQFILSSKKLLLSDSGFYLCAWSAPREKLFFGSGTQLSVL.

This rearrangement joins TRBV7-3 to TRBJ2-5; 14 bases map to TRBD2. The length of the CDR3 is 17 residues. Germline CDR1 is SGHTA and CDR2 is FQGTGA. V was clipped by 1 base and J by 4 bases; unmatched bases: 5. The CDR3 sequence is CASSLRGLAGVGETQYF. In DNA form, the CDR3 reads TGTGCCAGCAGCTTAAGGGGACTAGCGGGAGTTGGAGAGACCCAGTACTTC. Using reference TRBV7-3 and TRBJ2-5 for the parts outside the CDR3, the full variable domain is GAGVSQTPSNKVTEKGKYVELRCDPISGHTALYWYRQSLGQGPEFLIYFQGTGAADDSGLPNDRFFAVRPEGSVSTLKIQRTERGDSAVYLCASSLRGLAGVGETQYFGPGTRLLVL.

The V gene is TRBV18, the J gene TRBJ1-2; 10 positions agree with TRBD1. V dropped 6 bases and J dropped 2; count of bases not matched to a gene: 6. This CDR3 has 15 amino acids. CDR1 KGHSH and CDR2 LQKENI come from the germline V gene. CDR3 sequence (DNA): TGTGCCAGCTCGCGGGACAGGGGAGCCAACTATGGCTACACCTTC. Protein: CASSRDRGANYGYTF.

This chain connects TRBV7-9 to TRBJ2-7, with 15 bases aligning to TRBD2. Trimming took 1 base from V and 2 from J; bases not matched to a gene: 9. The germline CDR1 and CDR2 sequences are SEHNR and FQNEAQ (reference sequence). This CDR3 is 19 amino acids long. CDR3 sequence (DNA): TGTGCCAGCAGCTTAGTACCCGGGACTAGCGGGAGGTTTACCTACGAGCAGTACTTC. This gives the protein CASSLVPGTSGRFTYEQYF.

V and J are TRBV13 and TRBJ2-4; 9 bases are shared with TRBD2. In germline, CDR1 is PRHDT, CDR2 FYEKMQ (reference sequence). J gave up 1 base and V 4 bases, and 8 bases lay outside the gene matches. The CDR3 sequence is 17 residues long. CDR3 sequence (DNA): TGTGCCAGCAGCTCGAGAACCAGCGGGAGGGCCAAAAACATTCAGTACTTC. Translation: CASSSRTSGRAKNIQYF.

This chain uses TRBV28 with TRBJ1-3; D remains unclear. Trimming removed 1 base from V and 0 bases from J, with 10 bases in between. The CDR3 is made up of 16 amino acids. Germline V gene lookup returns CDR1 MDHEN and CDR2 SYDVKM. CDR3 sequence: CASSLYPQDSGNTIYF. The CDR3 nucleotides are TGTGCCAGCAGTTTATATCCCCAGGACTCTGGAAACACCATATATTTT. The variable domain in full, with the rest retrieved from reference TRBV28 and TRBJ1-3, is DVKVTQSSRYLVKRTGEKVFLECVQDMDHENMFWYRQDPGLGLRLIYFSYDVKMKEKGDIPEGYSVSREKKERFSLILESASTNQTSMYLCASSLYPQDSGNTIYFGEGSWLTVV.

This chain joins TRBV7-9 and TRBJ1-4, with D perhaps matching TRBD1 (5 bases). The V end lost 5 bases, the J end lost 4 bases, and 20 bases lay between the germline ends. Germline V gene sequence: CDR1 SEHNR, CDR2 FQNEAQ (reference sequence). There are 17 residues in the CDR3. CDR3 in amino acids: CASSPGRGGTFNEKLFF. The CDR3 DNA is TGTGCCAGCAGCCCTGGTCGGGGGGGGACTTTTAATGAAAAACTGTTTTTT.

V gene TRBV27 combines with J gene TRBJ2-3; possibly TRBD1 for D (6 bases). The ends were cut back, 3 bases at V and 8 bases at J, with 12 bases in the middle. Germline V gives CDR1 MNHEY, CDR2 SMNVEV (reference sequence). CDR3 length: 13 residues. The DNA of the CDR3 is TGTGCCAGCAGTTTGGCTGGACAGACTACGCAGTATTTT. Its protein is CASSLAGQTTQYF.

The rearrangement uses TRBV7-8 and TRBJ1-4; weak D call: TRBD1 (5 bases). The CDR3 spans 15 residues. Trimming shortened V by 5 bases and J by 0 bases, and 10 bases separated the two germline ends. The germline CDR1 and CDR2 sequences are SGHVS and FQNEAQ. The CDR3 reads CASSTTGATNEKLFF. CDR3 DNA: TGTGCCAGCAGCACTACAGGAGCAACTAATGAAAAACTGTTTTTT.

CDR3 amino acids: CATSETGGPTPIYEQYF. The CDR3 DNA follows: TGTGCCACCAGTGAGACCGGGGGGCCTACCCCTATTTACGAGCAGTACTTC. V is TRBV24-1 and J is TRBJ2-7; D possibly corresponds to TRBD2 (7 bases). The CDR3 has 17 amino acids. Trimming cost V 4 bases and J 4 bases, with 22 bases left between them. In germline, CDR1 is KGHDR, CDR2 SFDVKD.

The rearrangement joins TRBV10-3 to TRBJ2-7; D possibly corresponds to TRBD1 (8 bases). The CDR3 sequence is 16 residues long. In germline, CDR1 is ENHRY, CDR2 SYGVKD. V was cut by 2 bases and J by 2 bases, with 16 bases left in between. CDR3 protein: CAISEGGGQAPYEQYF. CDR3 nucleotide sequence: TGTGCCATCAGTGAGGGGGGGGGACAGGCCCCCTACGAGCAGTACTTC.

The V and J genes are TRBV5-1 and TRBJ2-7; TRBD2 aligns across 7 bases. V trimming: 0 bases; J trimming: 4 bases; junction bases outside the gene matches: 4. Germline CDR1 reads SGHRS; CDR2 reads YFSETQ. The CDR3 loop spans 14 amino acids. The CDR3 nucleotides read TGCGCCAGCAGCTTGGGCGGGAGCGTGTACGAGCAGTACTTC. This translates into CASSLGGSVYEQYF. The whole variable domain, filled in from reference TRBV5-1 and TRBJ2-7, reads KAGVTQTPRYLIKTRGQQVTLSCSPISGHRSVSWYQQTPGQGLQFLFEYFSETQRNKGNFPGRFSGRQFSNSRSEMNVSTLELGDSALYLCASSLGGSVYEQYFGPGTRLTVT.